Reported below is one T cell receptor beta chain. Its specific antigen is unknown. The sample holds no much larger clone one base away, and base qualities are not on file. Libraries came from 5' RACE. Instrument used: Illumina HiSeq 2000. Template switching introduced a universal primer binding site; the final cDNA contained a unique molecular identifier, enabling accurate counting of TCR cDNA molecules. First-strand cDNA for TCR alpha and beta chains was synthesized from specific primers in the conserved constant-segment region. Each cDNA library was double barcoded, with a SMART-Mk sample barcode plus Illumina barcodes, to control for contamination. TruSeq adapter sequences and Illumina sample barcodes were added in two successive PCR steps. The Illumina HiSeq platform was used with custom primers to sequence TCR alpha and beta cDNA libraries. Per the original workflow: Unique molecular identifiers were extracted from raw reads with MiGEC, and CDR3 positions were determined with MiXCR. Recombination models were inferred per individual with the repgenHMM and IGoR tools using an EM algorithm. Shared clonotypes were analyzed with the tcR package in R, and sharing was normalized by the product of cloneset sizes. Out-of-frame nonproductive sequences were analyzed to study raw recombination free of thymic and clonal selection effects. Starting from the raw public reads, TCRdb applied fastp trimming at Q25, assembled clones with MiXCR and retained in-frame beta chains. Here each entry gathers all rows of one CDR3 protein and keeps the most common genes and DNA. For this entry, the V and J calls and clone size follow TCRdb and not the study's own pipeline. The sample includes 450,000 or so distinct CDR3 sequences, with around a sixth observed a single time. The leading ten clones occupy 12% of the sample.

All donors were healthy Caucasians. The researchers also sequenced three unrelated adults who were not twins: a male aged 18 to 29, a male aged 50 to 60, and a female aged 50 to 60. Miltenyi CD45RO+ enrichment and human naive T-cell isolation kits were used to isolate memory (CD45RO+) and naive T cells from PBMC. This entry belongs to a study of identical twins (dated by TCRdb to about 2016). Regarding the complete study: To test whether fetal clonotypes persist, the study used deep sequencing on TCR alpha and beta repertoires from monozygotic twins, unrelated adults of various ages, and cord blood. Replicate twin experiments were performed at different times using different library preparation protocols to rule out contamination.

Taken from the germline V gene, the CDR1 and CDR2 loops are SQVTM and ANQGSEA. Including cysteine and phenylalanine, the CDR3 has 13 amino acids. Just CDR3 DNA is preserved here, 39 bases in frame from base 1. V and J are truncated by 6 bases and 0 bases respectively, leaving an intervening sequence of 11 bases. Points the paper makes about the study in general: Abundant cord blood beta clonotypes had fewer insertions, young adult naive repertoires showed a similar but weaker trend, and memory repertoires showed no such trend. Because the same donors could not be followed over many years, the conclusions relied on cross-sectional statistical analysis. Compared with coincidental sharing between unrelated individuals, out-of-frame TCR alpha sequences shared between twins showed an excess of sequences with low generation probability. Invariant T cells such as MAIT and iNKT could partly confound zero-insertion analyses, though diverse VJ usage argued against this for most clonotypes. The excess sharing between twins in beta out-of-frame sequences was weaker because fewer shared sequences reduced the signal-to-noise ratio. Out-of-frame TCR alpha sharing in monozygotic twins was systematically underestimated by recombination models, whereas sharing between unrelated individuals was in agreement with the recombination models.

The chain was built from TRBV29-1 and TRBJ2-5; the D gene is unclear. This TCR came from a man in his forties or fifties in good health. Sequenced sample: naive T cells sorted from blood. What this sample's cell subset or site label stands for: cells isolated with a human naive T-cell isolation kit. Read as DNA, the sequence is TGCAGCGTGGGGTTCGACAACCAAGAGACCCAGTACTTC. Translated, it reads CSVGFDNQETQYF.